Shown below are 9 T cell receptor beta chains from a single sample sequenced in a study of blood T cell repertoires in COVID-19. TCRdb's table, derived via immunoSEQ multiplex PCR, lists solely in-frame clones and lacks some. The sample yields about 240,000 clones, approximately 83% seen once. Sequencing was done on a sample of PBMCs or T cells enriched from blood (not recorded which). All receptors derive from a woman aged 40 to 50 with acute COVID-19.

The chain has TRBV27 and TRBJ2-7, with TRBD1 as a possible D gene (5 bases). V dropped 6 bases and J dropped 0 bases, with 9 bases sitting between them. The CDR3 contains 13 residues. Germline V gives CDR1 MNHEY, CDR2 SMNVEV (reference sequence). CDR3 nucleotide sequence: TGTGCCAGCAGGGGGCGGACCTCCTACGAGCAGTACTTC. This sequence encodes CASRGRTSYEQYF.

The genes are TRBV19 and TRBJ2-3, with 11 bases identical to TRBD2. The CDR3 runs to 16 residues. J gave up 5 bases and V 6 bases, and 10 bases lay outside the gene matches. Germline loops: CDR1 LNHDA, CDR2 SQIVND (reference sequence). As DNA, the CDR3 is TGTGCCAGTAGACTCCTAGCGGGAGGAGGGGGAGATACGCAGTATTTT. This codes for CASRLLAGGGGDTQYF.

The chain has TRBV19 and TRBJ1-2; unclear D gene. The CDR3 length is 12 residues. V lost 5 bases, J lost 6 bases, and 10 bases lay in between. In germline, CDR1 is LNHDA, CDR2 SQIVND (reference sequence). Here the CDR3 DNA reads TGTGCCAGTAGTCCGAGTGGGCATGGCTACACCTTC. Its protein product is CASSPSGHGYTF.

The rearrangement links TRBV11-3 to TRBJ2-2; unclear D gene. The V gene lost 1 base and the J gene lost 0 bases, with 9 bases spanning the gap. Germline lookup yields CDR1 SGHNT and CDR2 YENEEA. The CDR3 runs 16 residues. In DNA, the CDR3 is TGTGCCAGCAGCTTAGGCGATGCACCGAACACCGGGGAGCTGTTTTTT. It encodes CASSLGDAPNTGELFF. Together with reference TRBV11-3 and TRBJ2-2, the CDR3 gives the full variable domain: EAGVVQSPRYKIIEKKQPVAFWCNPISGHNTLYWYLQNLGQGPELLIRYENEEAVDDSQLPKDRFSAERLKGVDSTLKIQPAELGDSAVYLCASSLGDAPNTGELFFGEGSRLTVL.

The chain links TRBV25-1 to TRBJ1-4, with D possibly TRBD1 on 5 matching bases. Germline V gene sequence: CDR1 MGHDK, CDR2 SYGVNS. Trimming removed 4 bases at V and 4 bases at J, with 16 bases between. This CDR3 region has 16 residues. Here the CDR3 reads CASSVKQGFGNEKLFF. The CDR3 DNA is TGTGCCAGCAGTGTTAAGCAGGGTTTCGGTAATGAAAAACTGTTTTTT.

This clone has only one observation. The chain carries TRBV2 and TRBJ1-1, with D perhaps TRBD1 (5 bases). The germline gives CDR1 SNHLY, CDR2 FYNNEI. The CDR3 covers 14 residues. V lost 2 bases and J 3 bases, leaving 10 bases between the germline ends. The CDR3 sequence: CASSERGEDTEAFF. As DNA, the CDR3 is TGTGCCAGCAGTGAAAGGGGTGAGGACACTGAAGCTTTCTTT.

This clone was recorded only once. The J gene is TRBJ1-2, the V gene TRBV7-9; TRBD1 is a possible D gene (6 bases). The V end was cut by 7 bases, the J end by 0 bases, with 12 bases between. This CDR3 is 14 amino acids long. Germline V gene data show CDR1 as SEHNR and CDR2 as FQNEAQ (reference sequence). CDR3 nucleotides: TGTGCCAGCACCCAGACAGGAACTAACTATGGCTACACCTTC. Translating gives CASTQTGTNYGYTF.

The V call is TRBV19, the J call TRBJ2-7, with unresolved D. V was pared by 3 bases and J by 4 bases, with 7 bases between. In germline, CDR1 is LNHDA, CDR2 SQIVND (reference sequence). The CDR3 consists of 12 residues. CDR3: CASSISGYEQYF. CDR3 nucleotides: TGTGCCAGTAGTATTTCAGGTTACGAGCAGTACTTC.

CDR3 sequence: CASRETVNQPQHF. As DNA, the CDR3 is TGTGCCAGTAGGGAGACAGTAAATCAGCCCCAGCATTTT. This chain connects TRBV19 to TRBJ1-5; TRBD1 might be the D (5 bases). Germline loops: CDR1 LNHDA, CDR2 SQIVND (reference sequence). Trimming cost V 6 bases and J 4 bases, with 10 bases left between them. This CDR3 is built from 13 residues. Together with reference TRBV19 and TRBJ1-5, the CDR3 gives the full variable domain: DGGITQSPKYLFRKEGQNVTLSCEQNLNHDAMYWYRQDPGQGLRLIYYSQIVNDFQKGDIAEGYSVSREKKESFPLTVTSAQKNPTAFYLCASRETVNQPQHFGDGTRLSIL.